This T cell receptor beta chain was profiled in a study of T cell clones after liver transplantation. CDR1 is SEHNR and CDR2 is FQNEAQ in the germline V gene (reference sequence). Trimming shortened V by 5 bases and J by 1 base, and 3 bases separated the two germline ends. The CDR3 consists of 12 residues. This clone came up a few times. Sorting of unstimulated PBMCs yielded separate CD3+CD4+ and CD3+CD8+ fractions. The protocol was immunoSEQ multiplex PCR, while the TCRdb copy is restricted to in-frame clones and leaves out a portion. The table records roughly 20,000 clones, over 75% of them present only once.

This material consisted of CD8+ T cells from blood, taken before liver transplant. This TCR derives from a human donor who received a liver transplant. V and J are TRBV7-9 and TRBJ2-1, with unresolved D. The CDR3 sequence is CASSLSYNEQFF. CDR3 nucleotides: TGTGCCAGCAGCCTATCCTACAATGAGCAGTTCTTC.